This TCR beta chain originates from a study of blood T cell repertoires in COVID-19. Across the whole study: T cells, B-cell-depleted T cells, or PBMCs supplied cDNA or gDNA.

Looked up from germline, CDR1 is SNHLY and CDR2 is FYNNEI. With 8 bases removed from V and 6 bases from J, the gap between germline ends came to 17 bases. The CDR3 covers 13 residues. In this sample, this clone turned up once. Produced via immunoSEQ multiplex PCR; TCRdb's table is partial and in-frame only. The table has approximately 120,000 clones, roughly 85% seen once. The V gene is TRBV2, the J gene TRBJ2-7; D possibly corresponds to TRBD1 (5 bases). This sequence was found in a woman older than 75 with acute or convalescent COVID-19. The sample was peripheral blood. CDR3 sequence reads: CASGQRVPREQYF. The CDR3 DNA reads TGTGCCAGCGGACAACGGGTCCCACGCGAGCAGTACTTC.